These T cell receptor beta chains were read from a single sample in a study of cytomegalovirus exposure and HLA in healthy donors. Sequencing used immunoSEQ multiplex PCR; TCRdb keeps in-frame clones, though not all of them. This table holds under 80,000 clones, around 94% found once. The specimen was PBMCs. All receptors derive from a woman aged 18-35 years in good health and CMV-seropositive. Both conserved end residues are part of each CDR3. Fields, in order: V gene, J gene, clone size, D gene, CDR3 DNA, CDR3 protein. A D gene is named only where the DNA matches it firmly. Some rows have no size entry. The others give once, few or many, or a class for an expanded clone.

V: TRBV5-1
J: TRBJ2-7
size: .
D: .
DNA: TGCGCCAGCAGCCAACAGGGCGGACTGACCTCCTACGAGCAGTACTTC
CDR3: CASSQQGGLTSYEQYF

V: TRBV27
J: TRBJ2-1
size: .
D: TRBD2
DNA: TGTGCCAGCAGTCCTAGGGGTCGAGCGGGAGGGTCCTACAATGAGCAGTTCTTC
CDR3: CASSPRGRAGGSYNEQFF

V: TRBV13
J: TRBJ2-7
size: few
D: .
DNA: TGTGCCAGCAGCTTAGGCCGTGGGGGCGCCTACGAGCAGTACTTC
CDR3: CASSLGRGGAYEQYF

V: TRBV27
J: TRBJ1-6
size: .
D: .
DNA: TGTGCCAGCAGTTGGTCGATCGGTTCACCCCTCCACTTT
CDR3: CASSWSIGSPLHF

V: TRBV7-9
J: TRBJ2-7
size: .
D: TRBD2
DNA: TGTGCCAGCAGCCGTACGGGGGGATCGACCTACGAGCAGTACTTC
CDR3: CASSRTGGSTYEQYF

V: TRBV2
J: TRBJ2-3
size: .
D: TRBD2
DNA: TGTGCCAGCAGTCCGGGACTAGCGGTAAAAGATACGCAGTATTTT
CDR3: CASSPGLAVKDTQYF

V: TRBV2
J: TRBJ2-5
size: .
D: .
DNA: TGTGCCAGCAGTGTTGTTAGCGCTGCCTTTACGGAGACCCAGTACTTC
CDR3: CASSVVSAAFTETQYF

V: TRBV28
J: TRBJ2-5
size: .
D: TRBD1
DNA: TGTGCCAGCAGTTCAGACACAGGGGTCCAAGAGACCCAGTACTTC
CDR3: CASSSDTGVQETQYF

V: TRBV19
J: TRBJ2-1
size: .
D: .
DNA: TGTGCCAGTAGAGCTCGGGAAAGGAATGAGCAGTTCTTC
CDR3: CASRARERNEQFF

V: TRBV7-6
J: TRBJ2-7
size: .
D: .
DNA: TGTGCCAGCAGTCCAGTTGTCCGGGGAGACTACGAGCAGTACTTC
CDR3: CASSPVVRGDYEQYF

V: TRBV7-2
J: TRBJ2-5
size: .
D: .
DNA: TGTGCCAGCAGCACCTGGACTTCCCAAGAGACCCAGTACTTC
CDR3: CASSTWTSQETQYF

V: TRBV6-5
J: TRBJ1-1
size: .
D: TRBD1
DNA: TGTGCCAGCAGTTGGACAGGGGAGAACACTGAAGCTTTCTTT
CDR3: CASSWTGENTEAFF

V: TRBV28
J: TRBJ1-5
size: .
D: .
DNA: TGTGCCAGCCGCAGACAGACCCATGGCAATCAGCCCCAGCATTTT
CDR3: CASRRQTHGNQPQHF

V: TRBV5-1
J: TRBJ2-7
size: .
D: .
DNA: TGCGCCAGCAGCTCACAAACAGGGACCGAGCAGTACTTC
CDR3: CASSSQTGTEQYF

V: TRBV4-2
J: TRBJ2-1
size: .
D: .
DNA: TGTGCCAGCAGCCAAACTTACCCCTCCTACAATGAGCAGTTCTTC
CDR3: CASSQTYPSYNEQFF

V: TRBV7-2
J: TRBJ1-2
size: .
D: TRBD1
DNA: TGTGCCAGCAGCTTAGAGGCAGGGGGCGTCTATGGCTACACCTTC
CDR3: CASSLEAGGVYGYTF

V: TRBV18
J: TRBJ1-6
size: .
D: .
DNA: TGTGCCAGCTCACCTCTTGGGGCAGCCTATAATTCACCCCTCCACTTT
CDR3: CASSPLGAAYNSPLHF

V: TRBV5-4
J: TRBJ1-2
size: once
D: TRBD1
DNA: TGTGCCAGCAGCCGAAACCGGGACAGCTATGGCTACACCTTC
CDR3: CASSRNRDSYGYTF

V: TRBV2
J: TRBJ2-1
size: .
D: .
DNA: TGTGCCAGCAGTGACGGCATCCAGGGGTTCTTC
CDR3: CASSDGIQGFF

V: TRBV5-1
J: TRBJ2-1
size: .
D: .
DNA: TGCGCCAGCAGCTTGGAATCTGTTTCTAGGGACTTCTACAATGAGCAGTTCTTC
CDR3: CASSLESVSRDFYNEQFF

V: TRBV5-6
J: TRBJ2-7
size: once
D: TRBD2
DNA: TGTGCCAGCACCGAGGGACTAGCGGGAGTATATCGAGACCGTGACTTC
CDR3: CASTEGLAGVYRDRDF

V: TRBV30
J: TRBJ2-3
size: .
D: TRBD2
DNA: TGTGCCTGGACCCTAGCGGGGGGTGGGACAGATACGCAGTATTTT
CDR3: CAWTLAGGGTDTQYF

V: TRBV6-1
J: TRBJ2-5
size: .
D: .
DNA: TGTGCCAGCAGAGTTATGACAGTAGGAGAGACCCAGTACTTC
CDR3: CASRVMTVGETQYF

V: TRBV9
J: TRBJ1-3
size: .
D: .
DNA: TGTGCCAGCAGCTCAGGGAGGGGAAACACCATATATTTT
CDR3: CASSSGRGNTIYF

V: TRBV7-6
J: TRBJ2-4
size: .
D: .
DNA: TGTGCCAGCAGCTTAGCTAAGTACTCGAGCGCTTCCGCGGAAAACATTCAGTACTTC
CDR3: CASSLAKYSSASAENIQYF

V: TRBV2
J: TRBJ1-4
size: once
D: .
DNA: TGTGCCAGCCTCAAGTTAACCTCCGAGAATGAAAAACTGTTTTTT
CDR3: CASLKLTSENEKLFF

V: TRBV5-1
J: TRBJ2-2
size: .
D: .
DNA: TGCGCCAGCAGCTTGAATGCGGGATCGAACACCGGGGAGCTGTTTTTT
CDR3: CASSLNAGSNTGELFF

V: TRBV10-3
J: TRBJ2-5
size: .
D: TRBD2
DNA: TGTGCCATCAGTGAGGGACTAGCGGGAGGGCCTCGAATTGGAGAGACCCAGTACTTC
CDR3: CAISEGLAGGPRIGETQYF

V: TRBV6-1
J: TRBJ1-2
size: .
D: TRBD1
DNA: TGTGCCAGCAGCTCAGACAGGGGCGTCTATGGCTACACCTTC
CDR3: CASSSDRGVYGYTF

V: TRBV18
J: TRBJ1-2
size: .
D: .
DNA: TGTGCCAGCTCACCGGGGGGCTATGGCTACACCTTC
CDR3: CASSPGGYGYTF

V: TRBV9
J: TRBJ1-2
size: .
D: TRBD1
DNA: TGTGCCAGCAGCGTTGGACAGGGAAACTATGGCTACACCTTC
CDR3: CASSVGQGNYGYTF

V: TRBV4-1
J: TRBJ1-2
size: once
D: .
DNA: TGCGCCAGCAGCCAAGATAATGGCTACACCTTC
CDR3: CASSQDNGYTF

V: TRBV13
J: TRBJ2-7
size: .
D: TRBD2
DNA: TGTGCCAGCAGCTTCCCTAGCGGGGGGGTCCACGAGCAGTACTTC
CDR3: CASSFPSGGVHEQYF

V: TRBV7-6
J: TRBJ2-7
size: .
D: .
DNA: TGTGCCAGCAGCTTAGATCCCAGAACCTACGAGCAGTACTTC
CDR3: CASSLDPRTYEQYF

V: TRBV5-1
J: TRBJ2-1
size: .
D: TRBD2
DNA: TGCGCCAGCAGCCGACGATTAGCGGGAGGCGAGCAGTTCTTC
CDR3: CASSRRLAGGEQFF

V: TRBV29-1
J: TRBJ1-4
size: .
D: .
DNA: TGCAGCCACGCGGGGCCAACTAATGAAAAACTGTTTTTT
CDR3: CSHAGPTNEKLFF

V: TRBV5-4
J: TRBJ2-1
size: .
D: TRBD2
DNA: TGTGCCAGCAGCGGCGGACTAGCGGGGGGTTACAATGAGCAGTTCTTC
CDR3: CASSGGLAGGYNEQFF

V: TRBV9
J: TRBJ2-3
size: .
D: TRBD2
DNA: TGTGCCAGCAGCATTAGCGGGAGAGTGACAGATACGCAGTATTTT
CDR3: CASSISGRVTDTQYF

V: TRBV6-1
J: TRBJ2-7
size: .
D: .
DNA: TGTGCCAGCAGGAACAGGGATAACGAGCAGTACTTC
CDR3: CASRNRDNEQYF

V: TRBV6-4
J: TRBJ2-1
size: few
D: .
DNA: TGTGCCAGCAGTGAGGGCCAAGGGGGAAATGAGCAGTTCTTC
CDR3: CASSEGQGGNEQFF

V: TRBV28
J: TRBJ2-7
size: .
D: .
DNA: TGTGCCAGCACTTATAGCGAGAGCTACGAGCAGTACTTC
CDR3: CASTYSESYEQYF

V: TRBV5-1
J: TRBJ2-5
size: .
D: .
DNA: TGCGCCAGCAGCTTGGGTTCAGGGGAGGAGACCCAGTACTTC
CDR3: CASSLGSGEETQYF

V: TRBV7-9
J: TRBJ1-5
size: .
D: .
DNA: TGTGCCAGCAGCTTCGGACATAATCAGCCCCAGCATTTT
CDR3: CASSFGHNQPQHF

V: TRBV5-4
J: TRBJ2-2
size: .
D: .
DNA: TGTGCCAGCAGCTTGGCCCGGGGTTCTGAAACCGGGGAGCTGTTTTTT
CDR3: CASSLARGSETGELFF

V: TRBV4-3
J: TRBJ2-3
size: .
D: .
DNA: TGCGCCAGCAGCCAATCGGGAAGCACAGATACGCAGTATTTT
CDR3: CASSQSGSTDTQYF

V: TRBV18
J: TRBJ2-3
size: .
D: TRBD2
DNA: TGTGCCAGCTCACCGGGTCTAGCGGGAGGCCGGGGGACAGATACGCAGTATTTT
CDR3: CASSPGLAGGRGTDTQYF

V: TRBV5-1
J: TRBJ2-5
size: .
D: .
DNA: TGCGCCAGCAGGCCACTCTACAGGGGGGGACAAGAGACCCAGTACTTC
CDR3: CASRPLYRGGQETQYF

V: TRBV5-1
J: TRBJ2-7
size: .
D: TRBD1
DNA: TGCGCCAGCAGAGGCGGACAGGCCTTTCTGAACTGGTACTTC
CDR3: CASRGGQAFLNWYF

V: TRBV7-2
J: TRBJ2-5
size: .
D: TRBD1
DNA: TGTGCCAGCAGCTCTCCGCGGACAGGGAGGTTGGAGACCCAGTACTTC
CDR3: CASSSPRTGRLETQYF